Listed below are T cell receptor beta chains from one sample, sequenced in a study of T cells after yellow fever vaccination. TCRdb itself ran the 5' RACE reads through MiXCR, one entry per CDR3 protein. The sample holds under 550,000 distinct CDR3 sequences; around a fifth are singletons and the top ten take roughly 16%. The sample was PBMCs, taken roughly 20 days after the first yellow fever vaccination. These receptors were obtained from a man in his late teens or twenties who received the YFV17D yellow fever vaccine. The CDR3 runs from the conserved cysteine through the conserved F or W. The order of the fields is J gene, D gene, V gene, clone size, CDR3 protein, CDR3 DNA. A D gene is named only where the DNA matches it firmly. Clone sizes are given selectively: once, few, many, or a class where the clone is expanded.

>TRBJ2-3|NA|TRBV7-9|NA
CASSFVGADTQYF
TGTGCCAGCAGCTTCGTCGGGGCCGATACGCAGTATTTT
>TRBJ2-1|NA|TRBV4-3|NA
CASSRGFLTDEQFF
TGCGCCAGCAGCCGGGGTTTTCTTACCGATGAGCAGTTCTTC
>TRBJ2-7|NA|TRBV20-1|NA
CSATTRYEQYF
TGCAGTGCTACGACTAGATACGAGCAGTACTTC
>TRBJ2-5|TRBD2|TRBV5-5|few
CASSLGIAGGQETQYF
TGTGCCAGCAGCTTGGGGATAGCGGGGGGTCAAGAGACCCAGTACTTC
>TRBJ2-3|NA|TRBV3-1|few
CASSQEIEVRTDTQYF
TGTGCCAGCAGCCAAGAGATTGAAGTTAGAACAGATACGCAGTATTTT
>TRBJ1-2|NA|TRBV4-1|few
CASSRTVANYGYTF
TGCGCCAGCAGCCGGACAGTAGCTAACTATGGCTACACCTTC
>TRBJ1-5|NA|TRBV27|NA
CASSLTVNSNQPQHF
TGTGCCAGCAGTTTAACCGTTAATAGCAATCAGCCCCAGCATTTT
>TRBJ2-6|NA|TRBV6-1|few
CASSPDGGSYGANVLTF
TGTGCCAGCAGTCCGGATGGGGGGTCCTATGGGGCCAACGTCCTGACTTTC
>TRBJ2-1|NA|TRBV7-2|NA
CASSLRGQTYNEQFF
TGTGCCAGCAGCTTACGCGGACAAACCTACAATGAGCAGTTCTTC
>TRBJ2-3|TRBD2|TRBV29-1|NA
CSAVKGRGDTQYF
TGCAGCGCCGTCAAGGGGCGGGGGGATACGCAGTATTTT
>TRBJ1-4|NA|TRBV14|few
CASSPRSGGREKLFF
TGTGCCAGCAGCCCTAGGTCCGGGGGTCGTGAAAAACTGTTTTTT